Listed here are 20 T cell receptor beta chains from one sample, sequenced in a study of blood T cell repertoires in COVID-19. Measured with immunoSEQ multiplex PCR; TCRdb has only the in-frame clones, and not every one. This table holds 250,000 to 300,000 clones, approximately 85% found once. The sample consisted of PBMCs or T cells enriched from blood (not recorded which). The receptors come from a woman aged 45-65 years who had recovered from COVID-19.

This chain connects TRBV5-5 to TRBJ1-6, with 9 bases aligning to TRBD1. With V trimmed by 1 base and J by 9 bases, 20 bases remained unmatched. Germline V CDR1 and CDR2: SGHKS, YYEKEE (reference sequence). CDR3 length: 20 amino acids. As DNA, the CDR3 is TGTGCCAGCAGCTTGTCTTCCGGGACAGGGCAACGCACATATCTTTCACCCCTCCACTTT. Its protein is CASSLSSGTGQRTYLSPLHF.

The rearrangement joins TRBV3-1 (or the pseudogene TRBV3-2) to TRBJ1-1, with TRBD1 matching over 9 bases. J was trimmed by 3 bases and V by 4 bases; bases with no gene match: 3. Germline CDR1 LGHDT, CDR2 YNNKEL (reference sequence). The CDR3 length is 14 residues. The CDR3 DNA reads TGTGCCAGCAGCCTCGACAGGGGGGACACTGAAGCTTTCTTT. Encoded protein: CASSLDRGDTEAFF.

The chain joins TRBV19 to TRBJ1-3; 8 nucleotides align to TRBD1. The CDR3 contains 15 residues. V shed 4 bases and J 1 base; nucleotides not matched to a gene: 3. The germline CDR1 and CDR2 sequences are LNHDA and SQIVND (reference sequence). The CDR3 loop reads CASSTDRASGNTIYF. CDR3 nucleotide sequence: TGTGCCAGTAGTACGGACAGGGCGTCTGGAAACACCATATATTTT.

The DNA of the CDR3 is TGTGCCAGCAGCCTGGGTCGGGAGTGGTACGAGCAGTACTTC. Translation: CASSLGREWYEQYF. The chain employs TRBV28 and TRBJ2-7; tentative D call: TRBD2 (6 bases). CDR3 length equals 14 residues. Trimming took off 6 bases at V and 4 bases at J, with 16 bases between the two ends. In germline, CDR1 is MDHEN, CDR2 SYDVKM.

This chain uses TRBV19 with TRBJ1-2; the match to TRBD1 covers 9 bases. The CDR3 runs 16 residues. CDR1 LNHDA and CDR2 SQIVND come from the germline V gene (reference sequence). V lost 4 bases, J lost 2 bases, and 8 bases stayed unmatched. The CDR3 loop is CASSTNPGTGNYGYTF. The CDR3 coding sequence is TGTGCCAGTAGTACCAACCCTGGGACAGGGAACTATGGCTACACCTTC.

The chain carries TRBV18 and TRBJ2-2; 8 bases fit TRBD2. The junction had 8 bases not matched to a gene; V was cut back by 0 bases and J by 5 bases. The germline CDR1 and CDR2 sequences are KGHSH and LQKENI. There are 17 residues in the CDR3. The CDR3 region has the DNA TGTGCCAGCTCACCACCCCCGCCGAGCGGGAGTACCGGGGAGCTGTTTTTT. It is translated as CASSPPPPSGSTGELFF.

This chain connects TRBV6-1 to TRBJ2-7; D possibly corresponds to TRBD1 (6 bases). CDR3 length equals 14 residues. Germline CDR1 is MNHNS and CDR2 is SASEGT. Trimming shortened V by 2 bases and J by 3 bases, and 11 bases separated the two germline ends. The CDR3 DNA is TGTGCCAGCAGTGAACTGGGGGCGATCTACGAGCAGTACTTC. Translation gives CASSELGAIYEQYF.

This clone appeared a single time. The chain links TRBV10-3 to TRBJ1-2; 12 bases are shared with TRBD1. CDR1 ENHRY and CDR2 SYGVKD come from the germline V gene. This CDR3 region has 13 residues. The V and J ends lost 7 bases and 12 bases, in that order; junction bases with no gene match: 9. DNA for the CDR3: TGTGCCATCAATTCCTTGGGACAGGGGGCTAACACCTTC. Its protein product is CAINSLGQGANTF.

V usage is TRBV2 and J usage is TRBJ1-4; perhaps TRBD1 as D (6 bases). Germline V gene lookup returns CDR1 SNHLY and CDR2 FYNNEI. V lost 7 bases and J lost 6, with 12 bases in between. CDR3 length equals 13 residues. Here the CDR3 reads CASIGGPDEKLFF. The CDR3 DNA follows: TGTGCCAGCATCGGGGGGCCGGATGAAAAACTGTTTTTT.

V is TRBV27 and J is TRBJ2-1; 9 positions match TRBD1. This CDR3 region has 15 residues. V shed 3 bases and J 1 base; nucleotides not matched to a gene: 1. Per the germline V gene, CDR1 is MNHEY and CDR2 is SMNVEV (reference sequence). CDR3 bases: TGTGCCAGCAGTTTTGACAGGGGGTCCTACAATGAGCAGTTCTTC. Residues: CASSFDRGSYNEQFF.

The gene calls are TRBV27 and TRBJ2-3; D is uncertain. Germline CDR1 and CDR2: MNHEY and SMNVEV (reference sequence). The length of the CDR3 is 12 residues. V shed 6 bases and J shed 6 bases, with 10 bases lying between them. The CDR3 region is CASRMGLDTQYF. The CDR3 region has the DNA TGTGCCAGCAGAATGGGCTTGGATACGCAGTATTTT.

The chain couples TRBV2 to TRBJ2-5, with 9 bases aligning to TRBD2. Trimming removed 8 bases from V and 3 bases from J; junction bases left unmatched: 1. The germline V gene encodes CDR1 SNHLY and CDR2 FYNNEI. CDR3 length: 12 amino acids. The CDR3 reads CASGLAKETQYF. CDR3 bases: TGTGCCAGCGGACTAGCGAAAGAGACCCAGTACTTC.

The chain links TRBV11-2 to TRBJ2-7, with D possibly TRBD1 on 5 matching bases. In germline, CDR1 is SGHAT, CDR2 FQNNGV. The CDR3 is 14 amino acids. Trimming pared 5 bases from V and 0 bases from J, leaving 11 bases between. The CDR3 spells CASSTRQNSYEQYF. The CDR3 bases are TGTGCCAGCAGCACCCGACAGAACTCCTACGAGCAGTACTTC.

The chain is built from TRBV6-5 and TRBJ2-1; TRBD2 is a possible D gene (6 bases). V lost 5 bases to trimming and J lost 5 bases, with 13 bases between them. CDR3 length: 14 residues. Germline loops: CDR1 MNHEY, CDR2 SVGAGI. The CDR3 region has the DNA TGTGCCAGCAGTCTCCGGGACTTTGACAATGAGCAGTTCTTC. It codes for CASSLRDFDNEQFF.

The chain links TRBV29-1 to TRBJ2-2, with 9 bases aligning to TRBD2. The CDR3 runs to 14 residues. With V trimmed by 4 bases and J by 4 bases, 4 bases remained unmatched. CDR1 is SQVTM and CDR2 is ANQGSEA in the germline V gene. The CDR3 protein is CSVGGLASTGELFF. The CDR3 nucleotides read TGCAGCGTTGGAGGACTAGCGTCCACCGGGGAGCTGTTTTTT.

This rearrangement joins TRBV15 to TRBJ1-1; TRBD1 might be the D (5 bases). V was pared by 4 bases and J by 11 bases, with 20 bases between. In germline, CDR1 is LNHNV, CDR2 YYDKDF (reference sequence). This CDR3 is built from 14 residues. Here the CDR3 reads CATSTQEGAGLAFF. CDR3 DNA: TGTGCCACCAGCACCCAGGAAGGAGCAGGGTTGGCTTTCTTT.

The chain combines TRBV7-2 with TRBJ2-2; 8 nucleotides align to TRBD2. The CDR3 spans 17 residues. Germline CDR1 and CDR2: SGHTA and FQGNSA. J was trimmed by 4 bases and V by 4 bases; bases with no gene match: 11. CDR3 nucleotides: TGTGCCAGCAGCTGGGGCGCGGGAGGCCCAATCACCGGGGAGCTGTTTTTT. It codes for CASSWGAGGPITGELFF.

The chain recombines TRBV5-1 with TRBJ2-2; unclear D gene. Germline CDR1 SGHRS, CDR2 YFSETQ. The CDR3 sequence is 16 residues long. The V end was cut by 0 bases, the J end by 4 bases, with 13 bases between. The CDR3 spells CASSLGALPGTGELFF. The CDR3 DNA sequence: TGCGCCAGCAGCTTGGGCGCCTTGCCGGGCACCGGGGAGCTGTTTTTT.

The chain couples TRBV7-9 to TRBJ1-2; TRBD1 matches 9 bases. The germline V gene has CDR1 SEHNR and CDR2 FQNEAQ (reference sequence). This CDR3 comprises 15 residues. V gave up 5 bases and J gave up 2 bases; unmatched junction bases: 6. The CDR3 here is CASSPGQGLNYGYTF. In nucleotides, the CDR3 is TGTGCCAGCAGCCCGGGACAGGGACTAAACTATGGCTACACCTTC.

This clone was counted between two and nine times. V gene TRBV2 combines with J gene TRBJ2-7; 7 nucleotides agree with TRBD1. The trim removed 4 bases at V and 5 bases at J, leaving 8 bases unmatched. Germline CDR1 is SNHLY and CDR2 is FYNNEI. The CDR3 covers 14 residues. The CDR3 DNA reads TGTGCCAGCAGTGCCCGGGACAGTATCAACGAGCAGTACTTC. The encoded protein is CASSARDSINEQYF. The full variable domain, in which reference TRBV2 and TRBJ2-7 provide the parts outside the CDR3, is EPEVTQTPSHQVTQMGQEVILRCVPISNHLYFYWYRQILGQKVEFLVSFYNNEISEKSEIFDDQFSVERPDGSNFTLKIRSTKLEDSAMYFCASSARDSINEQYFGPGTRLTVT.